The rows below give T cell receptor beta chains drawn from one sample of a study of cytomegalovirus exposure and HLA in healthy donors. Here immunoSEQ multiplex PCR was the method, and the copy in TCRdb shows in-frame clones only, minus some. The data show around 190,000 clones, with more than 75% seen just once and roughly 13% held by the top ten. The source material was PBMCs. The receptors shown here come from a woman aged 30 to 39 in good health and CMV-seropositive. Each CDR3 is given without its conserved first and last residue. Fields, in order: V gene, clone size, J gene, CDR3 protein. Clone size is shown for a subset of rows, as once, few, many or a class of expanded clone.

>TRBV4-3|few|TRBJ1-1
ASSPGGDTEAF
>TRBV7-9|.|TRBJ2-1
SSSLSSGYEQF
>TRBV7-9|.|TRBJ2-3
ASSSSGRRTDTQY
>TRBV7-3|.|TRBJ1-1
ASSFRGRDTEAF
>TRBV10-3|.|TRBJ1-5
AIKANNQPQH
>TRBV27|.|TRBJ2-1
ASSYRPNEQF
>TRBV28|once|TRBJ1-2
ASRGQAGRFYGYT
>TRBV5-4|.|TRBJ2-1
ASREGLAGGNEQF
>TRBV27|.|TRBJ1-2
ASSSPAQGMYGYT
>TRBV2|.|TRBJ2-7
ASSVRGNAYEQY